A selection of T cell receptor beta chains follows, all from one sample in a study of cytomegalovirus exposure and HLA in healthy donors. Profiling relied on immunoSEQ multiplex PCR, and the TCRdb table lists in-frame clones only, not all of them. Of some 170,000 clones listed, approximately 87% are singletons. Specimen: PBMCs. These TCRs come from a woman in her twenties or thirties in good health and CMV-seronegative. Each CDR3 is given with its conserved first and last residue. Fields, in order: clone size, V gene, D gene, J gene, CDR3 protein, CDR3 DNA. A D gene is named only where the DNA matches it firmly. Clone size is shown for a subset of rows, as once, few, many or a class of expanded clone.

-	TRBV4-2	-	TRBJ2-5	CASSPSLATDQETQYF	TGTGCCAGCAGCCCATCACTAGCCACCGACCAAGAGACCCAGTACTTC
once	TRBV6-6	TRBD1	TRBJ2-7	CASSDPGQNYEQYF	TGTGCCAGCAGTGACCCGGGACAGAATTACGAGCAGTACTTC
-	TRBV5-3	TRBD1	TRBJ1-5	CARSHSRQGRKQPQHF	TGTGCCAGAAGCCACAGCCGACAGGGTAGGAAGCAGCCCCAGCATTTT
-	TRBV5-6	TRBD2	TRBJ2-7	CASSLVGGSSYEQYF	TGTGCCAGCAGCTTGGTGGGGGGGAGCTCCTACGAGCAGTACTTC
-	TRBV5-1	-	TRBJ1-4	CASSSVSTNEKLFF	TGCGCCAGCAGCTCCGTATCAACTAATGAAAAACTGTTTTTT
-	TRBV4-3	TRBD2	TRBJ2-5	CASSPSSGQLIQETQYF	TGCGCCAGCAGCCCCAGTAGCGGGCAATTAATTCAAGAGACCCAGTACTTC
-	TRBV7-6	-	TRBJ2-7	CASSRDFTGEQYF	TGTGCCAGCAGCCGGGACTTCACGGGAGAGCAGTACTTC
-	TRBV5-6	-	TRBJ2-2	CASSPGQRGTGELFF	TGTGCCAGCAGCCCGGGACAACGGGGCACCGGGGAGCTGTTTTTT
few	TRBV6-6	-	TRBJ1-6	CASSYSPGDPLHF	TGTGCCAGCAGTTACAGTCCGGGAGACCCCCTCCACTTT
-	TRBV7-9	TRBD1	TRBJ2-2	CASSPHGGQTGELFF	TGTGCCAGCAGCCCCCATGGGGGACAGACCGGGGAGCTGTTTTTT
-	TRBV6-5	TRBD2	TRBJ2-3	CASSPGLAYQDTQYF	TGTGCCAGCAGTCCCGGACTAGCGTATCAAGATACGCAGTATTTT
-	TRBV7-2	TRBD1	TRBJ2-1	CASSTRGKGQAAQFF	TGTGCCAGCAGCACCCGGGGAAAAGGACAGGCCGCGCAGTTCTTC
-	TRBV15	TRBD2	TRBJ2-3	CATSRDVASGPPTDTQYF	TGTGCCACCAGCAGAGATGTGGCTAGCGGGCCCCCCACAGATACGCAGTATTTT
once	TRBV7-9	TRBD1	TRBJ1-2	CASSPVLGTGENGYTF	TGTGCCAGCAGCCCCGTTTTGGGGACAGGGGAGAATGGCTACACCTTC
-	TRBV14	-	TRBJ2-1	CASRPLETPYNEQFF	TGTGCCAGCAGACCTCTAGAGACCCCCTACAATGAGCAGTTCTTC
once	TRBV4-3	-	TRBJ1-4	CASSQAQRWNEKLFF	TGCGCCAGCAGCCAAGCACAACGCTGGAATGAAAAACTGTTTTTT
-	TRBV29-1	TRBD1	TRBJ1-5	CSVASGGFNQPQHF	TGCAGCGTTGCTTCAGGGGGATTCAATCAGCCCCAGCATTTT
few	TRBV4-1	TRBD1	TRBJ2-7	CASSQDLGTGTYEQYF	TGCGCCAGCAGCCAAGATTTAGGGACAGGCACCTACGAGCAGTACTTC
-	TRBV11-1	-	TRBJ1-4	CASSSDTGYNEKLFF	TGTGCCAGCAGCTCCGATACCGGGTATAATGAAAAACTGTTTTTT
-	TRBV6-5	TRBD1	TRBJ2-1	CASSQDRALNEQFF	TGTGCCAGCAGTCAGGACAGGGCCCTCAATGAGCAGTTCTTC
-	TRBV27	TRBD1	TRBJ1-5	CASSGTGAGQPQHF	TGTGCCAGCAGTGGGACAGGGGCGGGTCAGCCCCAGCATTTT
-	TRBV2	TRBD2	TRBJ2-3	CASNGLAGGTQRDTQYF	TGTGCCAGCAACGGACTAGCGGGGGGAACCCAAAGGGATACGCAGTATTTT
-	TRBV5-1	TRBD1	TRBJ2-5	CASSLGRDRGETQYF	TGCGCCAGCAGCTTGGGACGAGACAGGGGAGAGACCCAGTACTTC
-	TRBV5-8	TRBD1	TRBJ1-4	CASSHPTGSVEKLFF	TGTGCCAGCAGTCACCCGACAGGGAGCGTTGAAAAACTGTTTTTT
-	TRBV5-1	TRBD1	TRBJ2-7	CASSLAGQGLKNEQYF	TGCGCCAGCAGCTTGGCGGGACAGGGTCTTAAGAACGAGCAGTACTTC
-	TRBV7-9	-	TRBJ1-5	CASSRDSDDGRPQHF	TGTGCCAGCAGTAGAGACAGTGACGATGGGCGGCCCCAGCATTTT
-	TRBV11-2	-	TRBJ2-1	CASSLYVGASSNEQFF	TGTGCCAGCAGCTTATACGTGGGGGCGTCTTCCAATGAGCAGTTCTTC
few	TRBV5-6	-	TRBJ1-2	CASSPKGRPGNGYTF	TGTGCCAGCAGCCCGAAAGGACGGCCGGGGAATGGCTACACCTTC
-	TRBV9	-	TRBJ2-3	CASSVGSGGDTQYF	TGTGCCAGCAGCGTAGGGTCCGGGGGAGATACGCAGTATTTT
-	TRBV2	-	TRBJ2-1	CASRERTDTNEQFF	TGTGCCAGCAGGGAAAGGACAGACACCAATGAGCAGTTCTTC
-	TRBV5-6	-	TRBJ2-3	CASSWAADTQYF	TGTGCCAGCAGCTGGGCCGCAGATACGCAGTATTTT
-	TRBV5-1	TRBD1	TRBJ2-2	CASSATGTGPRELFF	TGCGCCAGCAGCGCGACCGGGACAGGGCCCCGGGAGCTGTTTTTT
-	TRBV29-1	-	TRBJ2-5	CSALGQGETQYF	TGCAGCGCCTTGGGTCAGGGGGAGACCCAGTACTTC
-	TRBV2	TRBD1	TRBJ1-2	CASSLGTGSGGYTF	TGTGCCAGCAGTCTTGGGACAGGGTCAGGGGGCTACACCTTC
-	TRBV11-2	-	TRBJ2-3	CASSQGFRADRGKDTQYF	TGTGCCAGCAGCCAGGGGTTCCGAGCAGATCGTGGGAAGGATACGCAGTATTTT
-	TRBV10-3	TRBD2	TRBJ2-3	CAIAGGITDTQYF	TGTGCCATAGCGGGGGGGATCACAGATACGCAGTATTTT
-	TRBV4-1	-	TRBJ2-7	CASSPVRVSYEQYF	TGCGCCAGCAGCCCCGTTCGGGTCTCCTACGAGCAGTACTTC
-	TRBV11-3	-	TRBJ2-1	CASSGRGSSLNEQFF	TGTGCCAGCAGCGGTAGGGGTAGCTCTTTGAATGAGCAGTTCTTC
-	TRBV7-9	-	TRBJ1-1	CASSLVLKNTEAFF	TGTGCCAGCAGCTTAGTCCTAAAGAACACTGAAGCTTTCTTT
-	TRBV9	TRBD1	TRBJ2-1	CASSVGQATNEQFF	TGTGCCAGCAGCGTCGGACAGGCGACTAATGAGCAGTTCTTC
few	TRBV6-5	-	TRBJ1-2	CANEPGSGNYGYTF	TGTGCCAACGAACCAGGGTCCGGAAACTATGGCTACACCTTC
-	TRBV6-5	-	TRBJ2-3	CATKTAYSTDTQYF	TGTGCCACCAAGACAGCTTATAGCACAGATACGCAGTATTTT
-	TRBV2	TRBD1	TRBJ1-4	CASRGQRGEKLFF	TGTGCCAGCAGGGGACAGAGAGGTGAAAAACTGTTTTTT
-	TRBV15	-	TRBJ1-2	CATSRDRRGREGYTF	TGTGCCACCAGCAGAGATCGGCGGGGGCGCGAAGGCTACACCTTC
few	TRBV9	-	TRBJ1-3	CASSVEGDSGNTIYF	TGTGCCAGCAGCGTAGAGGGGGACTCTGGAAACACCATATATTTT
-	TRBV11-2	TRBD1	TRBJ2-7	CASSTNRDRGSREQYF	TGTGCCAGCAGCACCAACCGGGACAGGGGTTCCCGCGAGCAGTACTTC